This TCR beta chain stems from a study of vaccination effects on CD4 cells after COVID-19. Of note for this clone: Its target is not known.

Clones were read by immunoSEQ multiplex PCR, and TCRdb kept only the in-frame ones, dropping some. The sample lists around 22,000 clones, approximately 79% occurring once. Using viral peptide pools, the ViraFEST assay grew out antigen-specific CD4+ T cells prior to sequencing. Cells that had been cultured for approximately ten days were the source of isolated CD4+ T cells. Participants completed two doses of the BNT162b2 or mRNA-1273 vaccine. Cultures used more than 1.5 million PBMC per well, 7.5 to 10 IU/ml IL-2 and 10 ug/ml peptides. Half of the medium was exchanged for IL-2 medium on both days 3 and 7. The study's findings and limits: Few convalescent patients were studied, and early post-infection samples were lacking. In the late period after vaccination, infection- and vaccine-induced clones contracted markedly.

The CDR3 totals 13 residues. The chain couples TRBV21-1 to TRBJ2-2. TRBV21-1 is listed as a pseudogene. The source is a human donor who received a COVID-19 vaccine. Here the sequenced sample was CD4+ T cells from PBMCs cultured with HCoV-229E spike peptides, taken after COVID-19 vaccination. CDR3 protein: CAGGRLNTGELFF. The CDR3 region has the DNA TGTGCCGGGGGACGGCTGAACACCGGGGAGCTGTTTTTT.